This passage covers 19 T cell receptor beta chains from one sample sequenced in a study of blood T cell repertoires in COVID-19. The method was immunoSEQ multiplex PCR; TCRdb's version includes in-frame clones alone and lacks a portion of them. This table has fewer than 140,000 clones, roughly 80% appearing once. The sequenced sample consisted of peripheral blood. Every receptor here comes from a woman aged 55-69 years with acute or convalescent COVID-19.

This chain links TRBV6-5 with TRBJ2-7, with 10 positions matching TRBD2. CDR3 length: 13 residues. CDR1 is MNHEY, CDR2 SVGAGI, per germline. Unmatched junction bases numbered 5, after V lost 6 bases and J lost 6 bases. In DNA, the CDR3 is TGTGCCAGCAGCGGACTAGCGGAAGGCGAGCAGTACTTC. Translation gives CASSGLAEGEQYF.

This chain links TRBV5-4 with TRBJ2-5; 7 nucleotides align to TRBD1. Losses at the gene ends were 4 bases for V and 2 bases for J; bases not matched to a gene: 8. The CDR3 sequence is 15 residues long. CDR1 and CDR2 (germline): SGHNT, YYREEE (reference sequence). CDR3 protein: CASSEPSGQQETQYF. CDR3 sequence (DNA): TGTGCCAGCAGCGAGCCTTCGGGACAGCAAGAGACCCAGTACTTC.

The V gene is TRBV27, the J gene TRBJ1-1; a weak D match, TRBD1 (5 bases). The germline V gene has CDR1 MNHEY and CDR2 SMNVEV (reference sequence). This CDR3 is built from 15 residues. Trimming removed 5 bases at V and 7 bases at J, with 20 bases between. This CDR3 reads CASSPGAGSVFEAFF. CDR3 coding DNA: TGTGCCAGCAGTCCCGGTGCAGGGTCAGTTTTTGAAGCTTTCTTT.

The chain uses TRBV5-1 and TRBJ2-5; 9 bases fit TRBD1. V was clipped by 0 bases and J by 10 bases; unmatched bases: 7. The CDR3 loop spans 14 amino acids. Per the germline V gene, CDR1 is SGHRS and CDR2 is YFSETQ. CDR3 residues: CASSLVGQGSDQYF. As DNA, the CDR3 is TGCGCCAGCAGCTTGGTGGGACAGGGCTCGGACCAGTACTTC.

As for this clone: Other DNA sequences in this sample translate to the same CDR3. The chain joins TRBV3-1 (or the pseudogene TRBV3-2) to TRBJ1-5; 10 positions agree with TRBD1. J was trimmed by 2 bases and V by 5 bases; bases with no gene match: 0. The CDR3 is made up of 14 amino acids. The germline V gene has CDR1 LGHDT and CDR2 YNNKEL (reference sequence). DNA for the CDR3: TGTGCCAGCAGCGGGACAGGGGGCAATCAGCCCCAGCATTTT. Its protein product is CASSGTGGNQPQHF.

This clone was seen a single time. The rearrangement links TRBV11-2 to TRBJ1-5; TRBD1 aligns across 7 bases. The V and J ends lost 9 bases and 6 bases, in that order; junction bases with no gene match: 26. In germline, CDR1 is SGHAT, CDR2 FQNNGV. The CDR3 runs to 19 residues. CDR3 protein: CARTMISGGRRTFCQPQHF. The CDR3 DNA reads TGTGCCAGGACCATGATTTCAGGGGGGCGCCGGACATTCTGTCAGCCCCAGCATTTT. Complete variable domain (other parts from reference TRBV11-2 and TRBJ1-5): EAGVAQSPRYKIIEKRQSVAFWCNPISGHATLYWYQQILGQGPKLLIQFQNNGVVDDSQLPKDRFSAERLKGVDSTLKIQPAKLEDSAVYLCARTMISGGRRTFCQPQHFGDGTRLSIL.

The genes are TRBV5-4 and TRBJ1-2; D might be TRBD1 (5 bases). V gave up 4 bases and J gave up 1 base, with 11 bases separating them. This CDR3 spans 14 amino acids. CDR1 is SGHNT, CDR2 YYREEE, per germline (reference sequence). CDR3 sequence: CASSADMGNYGYTF. CDR3 sequence (DNA): TGTGCCAGCAGCGCGGACATGGGTAACTATGGCTACACCTTC.

Notes on this clone: The junction departs from the called germline gene at one end, perhaps through a read error. This chain links TRBV11-2 with TRBJ2-3; D is uncertain. This CDR3 comprises 11 residues. CDR1 is SGHAT and CDR2 is FQNNGV in the germline V gene. Here the CDR3 DNA reads TGTGCCAGCAGCTTAGAGCTGACTCCTAATTTT. Translated, it gives CASSLELTPNF.

This chain links TRBV18 with TRBJ1-1, with TRBD1 matching over 8 bases. CDR3 length: 14 amino acids. The V segment lost 3 bases and the J segment 3 bases; nucleotides outside the gene matches: 3. Germline V CDR1 and CDR2: KGHSH, LQKENI. CDR3: CASSPTGGDTEAFF. CDR3 DNA: TGTGCCAGCTCACCTACAGGGGGGGACACTGAAGCTTTCTTT.

The chain is built from TRBV11-2 and TRBJ1-1; unclear D gene. CDR1 and CDR2 from the germline V gene are SGHAT and FQNNGV. The CDR3 spans 14 residues. V gave up 5 bases and J gave up 3 bases, with 13 bases separating them. The DNA for the CDR3 is TGTGCCAGCAGCCAACCGACTTGGGACACTGAAGCTTTCTTT. Translating gives CASSQPTWDTEAFF.

This clone was recorded a few times. The chain employs TRBV5-1 and TRBJ2-3; TRBD2 is a possible D gene (6 bases). V was shortened by 0 bases and J by 5 bases, with 10 bases between the two germline ends. CDR3 length: 14 amino acids. In germline, CDR1 is SGHRS, CDR2 YFSETQ. The CDR3 here is CASSLGLEEDTQYF. In nucleotides, the CDR3 is TGCGCCAGCAGCTTGGGACTAGAGGAAGATACGCAGTATTTT.

CDR3 amino acids: CASSPGTAYGYTF. CDR3 in DNA: TGTGCCAGTAGTCCGGGGACAGCCTATGGCTACACCTTC. This chain joins TRBV19 and TRBJ1-2; 7 bases are a match to TRBD1. Germline lookup yields CDR1 LNHDA and CDR2 SQIVND (reference sequence). The trim removed 5 bases at V and 4 bases at J, leaving 4 bases unmatched. The CDR3 has 13 residues.

The rearrangement uses TRBV5-1 and TRBJ2-1; TRBD2 matches 9 bases. CDR1 is SGHRS, CDR2 YFSETQ, per germline. The CDR3 loop spans 16 amino acids. V dropped 0 bases and J dropped 7; count of bases not matched to a gene: 8. CDR3 DNA: TGCGCCAGCAGCTTGGAAGGCGGGAGGGCCGGAAATGAGCAGTTCTTC. Amino acids: CASSLEGGRAGNEQFF.

V is TRBV11-2 and J is TRBJ2-1, with TRBD2 matching 8 bases. The CDR3 has 17 amino acids. The ends lost 1 base at V and 4 bases at J; junction bases unmatched: 9. From germline, CDR1 is SGHAT and CDR2 FQNNGV. CDR3 sequence: CASSLVNGGAGYNEQFF. As DNA, the CDR3 is TGTGCCAGCAGCTTAGTCAACGGGGGGGCCGGGTACAATGAGCAGTTCTTC.

The chain joins TRBV19 to TRBJ2-7, with D tentatively TRBD2 (5 bases). Per germline, CDR1 LNHDA and CDR2 SQIVND (reference sequence). The CDR3 sequence is 15 residues long. V lost 6 bases and J lost 1, with 16 bases in between. The DNA for the CDR3 is TGTGCCAGTAGGGGAATCCGGGAAACATCCTACGAGCAGTACTTC. It is translated as CASRGIRETSYEQYF.

This clone is a singleton in its sample. The rearrangement links TRBV20-1 to TRBJ2-1; TRBD2 is a possible D gene (6 bases). This CDR3 is 14 amino acids long. Germline CDR1 is DFQATT and CDR2 is SNEGSKA (reference sequence). V gave up 3 bases and J gave up 10 bases, with 19 bases separating them. CDR3: CSASSDAPGDEQFF. CDR3 DNA: TGCAGTGCTAGTAGTGACGCCCCGGGGGACGAGCAGTTCTTC.

The J gene is TRBJ2-7, the V gene TRBV30, with D perhaps matching TRBD2 (5 bases). CDR1 is GTSNPN and CDR2 is SVGIG in the germline V gene (reference sequence). The CDR3 sequence is 16 residues long. The V end was cut by 3 bases, the J end by 1 base, with 19 bases between. CDR3 coding DNA: TGTGCCTGGAGGGGAGACGGACGGCCGAGATCCTACGAGCAGTACTTC. The encoded protein is CAWRGDGRPRSYEQYF. The variable domain in full, completed from reference TRBV30 and TRBJ2-7, reads SQTIHQWPATLVQPVGSPLSLECTVEGTSNPNLYWYRQAAGRGLQLLFYSVGIGQISSEVPQNLSASRPQDRQFILSSKKLLLSDSGFYLCAWRGDGRPRSYEQYFGPGTRLTVT.

The chain employs TRBV28 and TRBJ2-1, with unresolved D. The germline gives CDR1 MDHEN, CDR2 SYDVKM. The CDR3 is 15 amino acids. The V end lost 7 bases, the J end lost 5 bases, and 18 bases lay between the germline ends. CDR3: CASIQRGGPHNEQFF. CDR3 coding DNA: TGTGCCAGCATCCAGAGAGGCGGCCCGCACAATGAGCAGTTCTTC.

The chain employs TRBV11-2 and TRBJ2-1; 9 bases are shared with TRBD2. The V segment lost 4 bases and the J segment 0 bases; nucleotides outside the gene matches: 7. This CDR3 is built from 17 residues. CDR1 and CDR2 (germline): SGHAT, FQNNGV. This chain's CDR3 is CASSSRLAGISYNEQFF. As DNA, the CDR3 is TGTGCCAGCAGCTCTCGTCTAGCGGGGATCTCCTACAATGAGCAGTTCTTC.